This T cell receptor beta chain was identified in a study of prognosis after radiotherapy for stage I lung cancer. This clonotype was recorded many times. Genomic DNA yielded TCR beta CDR3, amplified by two-round multiplex PCR. Used in first-round PCR were primers specific to each TRBV and TRBJ gene. From the multiplex PCR reads, TCRdb called clonotypes with MiXCR, one entry per CDR3 protein. This sample has 30,000 to 40,000 distinct CDR3 sequences, with roughly 24% found just once. Deletions cut 1 base from V and 10 bases from J, with 20 bases between. This CDR3 comprises 16 residues. CDR1 is DFQATT, CDR2 SNEGSKA, per germline (reference sequence).

Sequenced here: PBMCs, sampled before or after stereotactic body radiation therapy (not recorded which). This sequence originates from a donor at least 50 years old with non-small cell lung cancer. The rearrangement uses TRBV20-1 and TRBJ1-6; no reliable D call. The CDR3 DNA is TGCAGTGCTAGAGCCGCCGTAGGAGGCCGCGAATCACCCCTCCACTTT. This encodes CSARAAVGGRESPLHF.